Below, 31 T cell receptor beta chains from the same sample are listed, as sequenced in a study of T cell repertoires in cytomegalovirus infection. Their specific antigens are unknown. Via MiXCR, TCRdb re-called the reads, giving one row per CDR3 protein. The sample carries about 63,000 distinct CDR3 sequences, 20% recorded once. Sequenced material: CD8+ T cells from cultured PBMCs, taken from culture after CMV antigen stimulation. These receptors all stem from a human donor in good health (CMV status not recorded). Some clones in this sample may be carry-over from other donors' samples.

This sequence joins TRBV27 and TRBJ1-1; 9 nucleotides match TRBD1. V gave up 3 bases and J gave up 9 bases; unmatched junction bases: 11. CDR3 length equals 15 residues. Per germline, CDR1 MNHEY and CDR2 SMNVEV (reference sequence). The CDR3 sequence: CASSFVGTGSPQAFF. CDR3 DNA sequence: TGTGCCAGCAGTTTTGTTGGGACAGGGAGTCCCCAAGCTTTCTTT.

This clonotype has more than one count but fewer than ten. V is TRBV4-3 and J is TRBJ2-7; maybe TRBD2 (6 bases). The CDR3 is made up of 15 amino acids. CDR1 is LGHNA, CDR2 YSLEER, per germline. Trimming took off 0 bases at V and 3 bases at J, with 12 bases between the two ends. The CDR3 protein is CASSQESGVVYEQYF. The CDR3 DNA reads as TGCGCCAGCAGCCAAGAATCGGGAGTAGTCTACGAGCAGTACTTC.

CDR3 nucleotides: TGTGCCAGCAGCTTAGCATCCGACTCTCTGGAGACCCAGTACTTC. It codes for CASSLASDSLETQYF. This chain connects TRBV11-2 to TRBJ2-5; D is unresolved. CDR1 SGHAT and CDR2 FQNNGV come from the germline V gene. The CDR3 contains 15 residues. V lost 1 base and J lost 5, with 14 bases in between. Together with reference TRBV11-2 and TRBJ2-5, the CDR3 gives the full variable domain: EAGVAQSPRYKIIEKRQSVAFWCNPISGHATLYWYQQILGQGPKLLIQFQNNGVVDDSQLPKDRFSAERLKGVDSTLKIQPAKLEDSAVYLCASSLASDSLETQYFGPGTRLLVL.

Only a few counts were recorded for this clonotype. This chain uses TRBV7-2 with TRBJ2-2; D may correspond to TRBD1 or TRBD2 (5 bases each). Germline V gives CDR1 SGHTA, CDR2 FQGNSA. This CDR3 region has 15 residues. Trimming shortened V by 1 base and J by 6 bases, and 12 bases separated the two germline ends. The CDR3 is CASSLVEGLAGELFF. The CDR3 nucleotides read TGTGCCAGCAGCTTAGTCGAGGGGCTAGCCGGGGAGCTGTTTTTT.

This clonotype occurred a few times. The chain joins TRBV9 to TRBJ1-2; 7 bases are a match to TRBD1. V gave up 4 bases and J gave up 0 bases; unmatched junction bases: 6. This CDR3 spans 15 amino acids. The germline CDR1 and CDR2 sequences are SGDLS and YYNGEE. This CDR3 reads CASSTRQGANYGYTF. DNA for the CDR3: TGTGCCAGCAGCACCCGACAGGGTGCTAACTATGGCTACACCTTC.

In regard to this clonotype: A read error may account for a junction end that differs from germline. The CDR3 is CASSQGAPDSGGAKFF. The CDR3 DNA sequence: TGTGCCAGCAGCCAAGGGGCCCCGGATAGCGGGGGGGCGAAGTTCTTC. The rearrangement links TRBV4-1 to TRBJ2-1; TRBD2 aligns across 11 bases. Germline V gene lookup returns CDR1 MGHRA and CDR2 YSYEKL. This CDR3 comprises 16 residues.

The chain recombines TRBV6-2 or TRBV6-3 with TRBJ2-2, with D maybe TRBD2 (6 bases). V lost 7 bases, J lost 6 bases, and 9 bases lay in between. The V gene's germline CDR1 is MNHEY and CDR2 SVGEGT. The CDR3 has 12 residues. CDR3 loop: CASNSGAGELFF. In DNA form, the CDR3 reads TGTGCCAGCAACTCGGGGGCCGGGGAGCTGTTTTTT.

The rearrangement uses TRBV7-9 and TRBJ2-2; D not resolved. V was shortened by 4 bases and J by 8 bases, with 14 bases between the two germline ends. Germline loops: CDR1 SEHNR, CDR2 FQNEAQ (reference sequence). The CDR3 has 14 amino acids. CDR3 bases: TGTGCCAGCAGCTCAGACACAAAACTAGGGGAGCTGTTTTTT. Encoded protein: CASSSDTKLGELFF.

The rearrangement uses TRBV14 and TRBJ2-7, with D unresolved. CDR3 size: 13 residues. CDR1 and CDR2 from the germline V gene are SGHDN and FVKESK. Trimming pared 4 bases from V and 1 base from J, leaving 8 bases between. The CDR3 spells CASSLTRSYEQYF. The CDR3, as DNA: TGTGCCAGCAGCCTTACACGGTCCTACGAGCAGTACTTC. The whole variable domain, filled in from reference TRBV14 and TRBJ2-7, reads EAGVTQFPSHSVIEKGQTVTLRCDPISGHDNLYWYRRVMGKEIKFLLHFVKESKQDESGMPNNRFLAERTGGTYSTLKVQPAELEDSGVYFCASSLTRSYEQYFGPGTRLTVT.

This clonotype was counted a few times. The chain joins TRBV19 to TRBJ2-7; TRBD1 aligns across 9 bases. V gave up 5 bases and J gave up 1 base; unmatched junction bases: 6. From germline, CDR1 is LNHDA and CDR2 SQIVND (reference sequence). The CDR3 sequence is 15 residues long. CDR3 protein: CASSAGTGPSYEQYF. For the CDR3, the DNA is TGTGCCAGTAGTGCCGGGACAGGGCCTTCCTACGAGCAGTACTTC.

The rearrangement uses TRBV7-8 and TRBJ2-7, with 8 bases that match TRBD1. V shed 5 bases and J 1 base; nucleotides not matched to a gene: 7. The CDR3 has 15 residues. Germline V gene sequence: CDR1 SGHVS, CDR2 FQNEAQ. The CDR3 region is CASSLGQDSSYEQYF. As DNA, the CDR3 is TGTGCCAGCAGCCTGGGACAGGATTCATCCTACGAGCAGTACTTC.

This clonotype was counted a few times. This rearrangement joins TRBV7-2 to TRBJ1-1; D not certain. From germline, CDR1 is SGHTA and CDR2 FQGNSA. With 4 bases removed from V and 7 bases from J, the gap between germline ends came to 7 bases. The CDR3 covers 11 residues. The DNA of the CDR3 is TGTGCCAGCAGCTACACAGATGAAGCTTTCTTT. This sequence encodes CASSYTDEAFF.

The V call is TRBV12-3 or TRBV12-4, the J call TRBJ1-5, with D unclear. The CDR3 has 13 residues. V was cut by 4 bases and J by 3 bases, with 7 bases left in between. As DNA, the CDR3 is TGTGCCAGCAGTTCAGCTTACAATCAGCCCCAGCATTTT. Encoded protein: CASSSAYNQPQHF.

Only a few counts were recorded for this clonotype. The CDR3 loop reads CASSRGAKNIQYF. The CDR3 DNA reads TGTGCCAGCTCCAGGGGAGCCAAAAACATTCAGTACTTC. The genes are TRBV27 and TRBJ2-4; possible D gene TRBD1, 6 bases. Trimming left V 8 bases short and J 0 bases short, with 8 bases between. This CDR3 contains 13 residues. Germline CDR1 is MNHEY and CDR2 is SMNVEV (reference sequence).

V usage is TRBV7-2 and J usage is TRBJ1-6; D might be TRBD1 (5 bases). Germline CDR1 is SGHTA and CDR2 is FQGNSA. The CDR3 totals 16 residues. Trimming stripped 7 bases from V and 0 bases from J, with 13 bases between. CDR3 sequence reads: CASTLRASSYNSPLHF. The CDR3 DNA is TGTGCCAGCACCCTCAGGGCTAGCTCCTATAATTCACCCCTCCACTTT.

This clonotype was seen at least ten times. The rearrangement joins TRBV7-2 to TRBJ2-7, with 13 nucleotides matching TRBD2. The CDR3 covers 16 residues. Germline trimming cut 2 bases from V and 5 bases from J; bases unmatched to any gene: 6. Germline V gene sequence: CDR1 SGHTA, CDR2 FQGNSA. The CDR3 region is CASSLWTSGSKNEQYF. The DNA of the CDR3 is TGTGCCAGCAGCTTATGGACTAGCGGGAGTAAAAACGAGCAGTACTTC.

The CDR3 bases are TGTGCCAGCGGTCTCCGGGACTCAATAACGGGGGATAATTCACCCCTCCACTTT. Translating gives CASGLRDSITGDNSPLHF. The J gene is TRBJ1-6, the V gene TRBV27; TRBD1 might be the D (5 bases). This CDR3 has 18 residues. The germline V gene has CDR1 MNHEY and CDR2 SMNVEV (reference sequence). Trimming left V 8 bases short and J 5 bases short, with 25 bases between.

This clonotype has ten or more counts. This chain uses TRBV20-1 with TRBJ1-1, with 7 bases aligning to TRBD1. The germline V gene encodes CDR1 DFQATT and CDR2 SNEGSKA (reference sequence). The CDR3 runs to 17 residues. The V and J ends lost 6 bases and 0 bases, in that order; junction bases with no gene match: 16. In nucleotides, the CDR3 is TGCAGTGCCGGCAGACGGGGACAGACACCTCTGAACACTGAAGCTTTCTTT. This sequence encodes CSAGRRGQTPLNTEAFF.

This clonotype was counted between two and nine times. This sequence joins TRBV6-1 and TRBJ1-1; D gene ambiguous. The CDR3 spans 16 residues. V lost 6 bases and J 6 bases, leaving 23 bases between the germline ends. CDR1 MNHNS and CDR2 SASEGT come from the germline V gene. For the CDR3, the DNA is TGTGCCAGCAGCTCCTTCCTCGGAGCCAGGAGCTCTGAAGCTTTCTTT. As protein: CASSSFLGARSSEAFF.

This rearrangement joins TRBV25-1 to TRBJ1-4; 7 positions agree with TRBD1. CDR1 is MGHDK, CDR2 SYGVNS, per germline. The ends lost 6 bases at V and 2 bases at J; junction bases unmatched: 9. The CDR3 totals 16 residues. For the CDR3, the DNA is TGTGCCAGCAGCCGAAGTACAGGGGCCACTAATGAAAAACTGTTTTTT. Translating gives CASSRSTGATNEKLFF.

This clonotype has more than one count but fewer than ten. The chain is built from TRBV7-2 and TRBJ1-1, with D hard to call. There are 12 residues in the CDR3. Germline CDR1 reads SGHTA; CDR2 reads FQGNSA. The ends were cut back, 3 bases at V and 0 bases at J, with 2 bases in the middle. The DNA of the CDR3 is TGTGCCAGCAGCTTTGTGAACACTGAAGCTTTCTTT. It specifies CASSFVNTEAFF.

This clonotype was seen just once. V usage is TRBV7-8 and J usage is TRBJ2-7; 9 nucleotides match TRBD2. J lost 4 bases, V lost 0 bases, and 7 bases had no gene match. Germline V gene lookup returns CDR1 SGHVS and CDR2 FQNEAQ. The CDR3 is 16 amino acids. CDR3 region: CASSLARGGAWYEQYF. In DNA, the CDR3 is TGTGCCAGCAGCTTAGCGCGGGGGGGGGCTTGGTACGAGCAGTACTTC.

DNA for the CDR3: TGCGCCAGCAGCCAAGATCTGGGGGGCGAGACTGAAGCTTTCTTT. Protein sequence: CASSQDLGGETEAFF. The chain joins TRBV4-1 to TRBJ1-1, with D tentatively TRBD1 (6 bases). The germline gives CDR1 MGHRA, CDR2 YSYEKL. The CDR3 covers 15 residues. V was trimmed by 0 bases and J by 5 bases, leaving 13 bases between them.

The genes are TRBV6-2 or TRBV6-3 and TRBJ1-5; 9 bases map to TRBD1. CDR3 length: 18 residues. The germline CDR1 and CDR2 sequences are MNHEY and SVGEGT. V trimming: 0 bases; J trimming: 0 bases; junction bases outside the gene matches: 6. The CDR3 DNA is TGTGCCAGCAGTTACTCTGGGACAGGGTTATTTAGCAATCAGCCCCAGCATTTT. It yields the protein CASSYSGTGLFSNQPQHF.

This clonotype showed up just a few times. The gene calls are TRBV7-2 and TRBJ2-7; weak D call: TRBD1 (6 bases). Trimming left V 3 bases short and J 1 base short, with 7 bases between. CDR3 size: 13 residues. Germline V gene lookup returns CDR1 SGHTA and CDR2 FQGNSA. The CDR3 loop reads CASSFDRSYEQYF. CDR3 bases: TGTGCCAGCAGCTTCGACAGGTCCTACGAGCAGTACTTC.

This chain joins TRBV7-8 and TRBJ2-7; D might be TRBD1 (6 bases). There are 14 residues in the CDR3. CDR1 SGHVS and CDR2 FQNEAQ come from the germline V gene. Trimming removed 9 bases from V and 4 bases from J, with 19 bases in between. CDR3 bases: TGTGCCAGTTCGGCCCAGGGGCCTTTATACGAGCAGTACTTC. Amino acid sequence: CASSAQGPLYEQYF.

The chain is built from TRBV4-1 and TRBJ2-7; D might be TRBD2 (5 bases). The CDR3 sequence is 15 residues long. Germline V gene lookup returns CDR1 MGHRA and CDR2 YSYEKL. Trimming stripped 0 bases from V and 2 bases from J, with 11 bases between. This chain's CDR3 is CASSQESGSPYEQYF. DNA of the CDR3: TGCGCCAGCAGCCAAGAGAGCGGCAGCCCCTACGAGCAGTACTTC.

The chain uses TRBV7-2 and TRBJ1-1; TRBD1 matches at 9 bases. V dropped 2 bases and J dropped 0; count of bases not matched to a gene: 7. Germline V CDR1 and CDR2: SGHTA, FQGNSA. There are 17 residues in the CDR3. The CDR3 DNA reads TGTGCCAGCAGCTTACCCCGGGACAGGGCCATGAACACTGAAGCTTTCTTT. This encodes CASSLPRDRAMNTEAFF.

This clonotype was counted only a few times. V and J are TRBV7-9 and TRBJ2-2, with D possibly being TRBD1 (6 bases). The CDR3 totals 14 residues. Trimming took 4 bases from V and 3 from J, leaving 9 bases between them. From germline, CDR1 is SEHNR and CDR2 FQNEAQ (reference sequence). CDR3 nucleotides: TGTGCCAGCAGCTCCTACAGGGACACCGGGGAGCTGTTTTTT. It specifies CASSSYRDTGELFF.

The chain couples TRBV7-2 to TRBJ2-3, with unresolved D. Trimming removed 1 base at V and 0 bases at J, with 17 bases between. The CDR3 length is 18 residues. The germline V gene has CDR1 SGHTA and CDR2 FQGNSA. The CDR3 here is CASSLVASSAASTDTQYF. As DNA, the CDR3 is TGTGCCAGCAGCTTAGTTGCTTCTTCGGCAGCTAGCACAGATACGCAGTATTTT.

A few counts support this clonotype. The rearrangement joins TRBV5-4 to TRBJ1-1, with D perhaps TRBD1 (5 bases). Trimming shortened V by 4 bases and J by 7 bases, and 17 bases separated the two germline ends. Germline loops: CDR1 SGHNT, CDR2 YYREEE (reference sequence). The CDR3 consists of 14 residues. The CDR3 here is CASSDLRARSEAFF. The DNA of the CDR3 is TGTGCCAGCAGCGACCTCAGGGCGAGGAGTGAAGCTTTCTTT. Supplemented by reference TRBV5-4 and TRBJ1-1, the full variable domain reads ETGVTQSPTHLIKTRGQQVTLRCSSQSGHNTVSWYQQALGQGPQFIFQYYREEENGRGNFPPRFSGLQFPNYSSELNVNALELDDSALYLCASSDLRARSEAFFGQGTRLTVV.